The rows below give T cell receptor beta chains drawn from one sample of a study of OX40 agonist ivuxolimab in advanced cancers. TCRdb keeps only in-frame clones here, not all; method: immunoSEQ multiplex PCR. The profile shows around 39,000 clones, approximately 86% of them singletons. Sequenced here: CD4+ or CD8+ T cells sorted from blood, sampled in a trial of the OX40 agonist ivuxolimab. The receptors were gathered from an adult with an advanced solid tumor such as melanoma, head and neck, liver or kidney cancer. Each CDR3 is given with its conserved first and last residue. A D gene is named only where the DNA matches it firmly. The size field is filled for only some rows; it gives once, few, many or a size class.

TGTGCCAGCAGTGAACGGCTGGGTAATGGCTACACCTTC | CASSERLGNGYTF | TRBV2 | . | . | TRBJ1-2
TGTGCCAGCATTCGTTCCTCCTACAATGAGCAGTTCTTC | CASIRSSYNEQFF | TRBV6-1 | . | . | TRBJ2-1
TGTGCCAGCAGCCCGGGGGTGTCTCGGGCTTTCTTT | CASSPGVSRAFF | TRBV11-2 | . | . | TRBJ1-1
TGTGCCAGTAGTATTGGAGCGGGGTGGGAGGGGCGCAACTACGAGCAGTACTTC | CASSIGAGWEGRNYEQYF | TRBV19 | few | TRBD2 | TRBJ2-7
TGCGCCAGCAGGGGGGCCCGGCGAGAGACCCAGTACTTC | CASRGARRETQYF | TRBV23-1 | once | . | TRBJ2-5
TGCGCCAGCAGCTCGGGACAGGCCGCCTCCGGCTACACCTTC | CASSSGQAASGYTF | TRBV5-1 | . | TRBD1 | TRBJ1-2
TGTGCCAGTAGTTTCCAGAGTAGCAATCAGCCCCAGCATTTT | CASSFQSSNQPQHF | TRBV19 | once | . | TRBJ1-5
TGTGCCAGCAGGCCCCCCAATACCGGCGATTCACCCCTCCACTTT | CASRPPNTGDSPLHF | TRBV6-4 | once | . | TRBJ1-6
TGTGCCAGCAGGGGGGAGGGGGAAGCTTTCTTT | CASRGEGEAFF | TRBV2 | once | . | TRBJ1-1
TGCGCCAGCAGCTCCGGGACCCTGAGCACAGATACGCAGTATTTT | CASSSGTLSTDTQYF | TRBV5-1 | . | . | TRBJ2-3
TGCAGCGTTACGGTGGGGCGGGGCACAGATACGCAGTATTTT | CSVTVGRGTDTQYF | TRBV29-1 | . | . | TRBJ2-3
TGTGCCAGCAGCCAAGATACCGGCATTTGGGCAGATACGCAGTATTTT | CASSQDTGIWADTQYF | TRBV14 | few | . | TRBJ2-3
TGTGCCAGCAGCCCCCTGGACAGTAACACTGAAGCTTTCTTT | CASSPLDSNTEAFF | TRBV7-9 | once | . | TRBJ1-1
TGTGCCAGCAGCTTAGCTGGGCAGCCCCAGCATTTT | CASSLAGQPQHF | TRBV7-2 | . | . | TRBJ1-5
TGTGCCAGCAGTAACCCGTCAGGGGGGGTCTATGGCTACACCTTC | CASSNPSGGVYGYTF | TRBV6-5 | . | TRBD1 | TRBJ1-2
TGTGCCAGCAGTTTAAACGGAGGATTCACAGATACGCAGTATTTT | CASSLNGGFTDTQYF | TRBV27 | . | . | TRBJ2-3
TGTGCCAGCAGAAGGGAAAGCGGGGTTACCTACGAGCAGTACTTC | CASRRESGVTYEQYF | TRBV2 | . | TRBD2 | TRBJ2-7
TGTGCCAGCAGCTTAGATTTACCCCTCGGGGGCGGGGAGCTGTTTTTT | CASSLDLPLGGGELFF | TRBV7-2 | . | . | TRBJ2-2
TGTGCCAGCAGTTACGGGGGAAGTCGGAGCTATGGCTACACCTTC | CASSYGGSRSYGYTF | TRBV6-6 | few | . | TRBJ1-2
TGTGCCAGCAGCGTAGGACTAGCAGACACCGGGGAGCTGTTTTTT | CASSVGLADTGELFF | TRBV9 | . | TRBD2 | TRBJ2-2
TGTGCCAGCAGTCAACAGGGAGTAAGGGGCTACACCTTC | CASSQQGVRGYTF | TRBV6-6 | . | . | TRBJ1-2
TGTGCCAGCAGGGAGCTCTCCCTTGCGAGGCTCTTC | CASRELSLARLF | TRBV2 | . | . | TRBJ2-1
TGTGCCAGCTCACCAAGGGCGCGGCGAGATACGCAGTATTTT | CASSPRARRDTQYF | TRBV18 | . | . | TRBJ2-3
TGTGCCAGCTCACCAAGGCAGGGAGCATTCGGGAACACTGAAGCTTTCTTT | CASSPRQGAFGNTEAFF | TRBV18 | . | . | TRBJ1-1
TGTGCCACCAGCTCGCGTCCCGAGCCCAGCGGCTACACCTTC | CATSSRPEPSGYTF | TRBV15 | few | . | TRBJ1-2
TGTGCCAGCAGCCCCGGACTAGCGGGTCACAATGAGCAGTTCTTC | CASSPGLAGHNEQFF | TRBV7-9 | . | TRBD2 | TRBJ2-1
TGTGCCAGCAGCCGGGCTACGGGGATACTAGATCAGCCCCAGCATTTT | CASSRATGILDQPQHF | TRBV5-6 | few | . | TRBJ1-5
TGTGCCAGCAGCCCCCGGGACCCTCATGGCTACACCTTC | CASSPRDPHGYTF | TRBV11-2 | . | . | TRBJ1-2
TGTGCCAGCAGGCTTAGGAACACTGAAGCTTTCTTT | CASRLRNTEAFF | TRBV6-5 | . | . | TRBJ1-1
TGTGCCAGCAGCTTAAACGCGGGCCCTTACGAGCAGTACTTC | CASSLNAGPYEQYF | TRBV7-2 | . | . | TRBJ2-7
TGCGCCAGCAGGATCCAATCAGGGGTTAATTCACCCCTCCACTTT | CASRIQSGVNSPLHF | TRBV5-1 | . | . | TRBJ1-6
TGTGCCAGCAGTAAACAGGGTGTTTCCAATCAGCCCCAGCATTTT | CASSKQGVSNQPQHF | TRBV2 | . | . | TRBJ1-5
TGTGCCAGCAGCGTAGGAAGCGGGAGCTCCTACAATGAGCAGTTCTTC | CASSVGSGSSYNEQFF | TRBV9 | . | TRBD2 | TRBJ2-1
TGTGCCAGCAGCTTGGACCCACCTCAGAAGGGTGGCTACACCTTC | CASSLDPPQKGGYTF | TRBV5-4 | . | . | TRBJ1-2
TGTGCCAGCAGTTTTAGAGCGGGGGGGCGTCAAAACATTCAGTACTTC | CASSFRAGGRQNIQYF | TRBV27 | . | TRBD2 | TRBJ2-4
TGTGCCACCAGTGAGGAGACCCAGTACTTC | CATSEETQYF | TRBV6-6 | . | . | TRBJ2-5
TGTGCCAGTAGTTGGTCGGGCACAGATACGCAGTATTTT | CASSWSGTDTQYF | TRBV19 | . | . | TRBJ2-3
TGTGCCAGCAGCCCCTCAGACCCCTCGAATTCACCCCTCCACTTT | CASSPSDPSNSPLHF | TRBV9 | . | . | TRBJ1-6
TGTGCCAGCAGGCCAACCGGGACACCACTGAGAAATTCACCCCTCCACTTT | CASRPTGTPLRNSPLHF | TRBV28 | once | . | TRBJ1-6
TGTGCCAGCAGTGAAGCATTCGGTTCAGGGGCCAACGTCCTGACTTTC | CASSEAFGSGANVLTF | TRBV6-1 | . | . | TRBJ2-6
TGTGCCAGCAGTTACAGGGATCAGGCAGATACGCAGTATTTT | CASSYRDQADTQYF | TRBV6-5 | . | . | TRBJ2-3
TGTGCCATCAGTGTCAGCAATCAGCCCCAGCATTTT | CAISVSNQPQHF | TRBV10-3 | . | . | TRBJ1-5
TGTGCCAGTTCGGGCTTTAAGGCCTATGGCTACACCTTC | CASSGFKAYGYTF | TRBV27 | . | . | TRBJ1-2
TGTGCCAGCAGCTTGGCCGGGGGCAAAAACATTCAGTACTTC | CASSLAGGKNIQYF | TRBV5-6 | . | . | TRBJ2-4
TGTGCCTGGAGCAACTACAGGAATCAGCCCCAGCATTTT | CAWSNYRNQPQHF | TRBV30 | . | . | TRBJ1-5
TGCGCCAGCAGCTGGGGACTAGCGGGGGTCACAGATACGCAGTATTTT | CASSWGLAGVTDTQYF | TRBV5-1 | once | TRBD2 | TRBJ2-3
TGTGCTAGTGGTTCCGACCGGTGGGGGTATGGTCCTCTAGCCAAAAACATTCAGTACTTC | CASGSDRWGYGPLAKNIQYF | TRBV12-5 | once | . | TRBJ2-4
TGTGCCACCGCCAGGGATGAAAAACTGTTTTTT | CATARDEKLFF | TRBV6-5 | . | . | TRBJ1-4
TGTGCCACCAGCAGAGCAGGGGGCTCCTACAATGAGCAGTTCTTC | CATSRAGGSYNEQFF | TRBV15 | . | TRBD1 | TRBJ2-1
TGTGCCAGCTCCAGGGGGCAGGGGTCTAATGAAAAACTGTTTTTT | CASSRGQGSNEKLFF | TRBV7-4 | . | TRBD1 | TRBJ1-4
TGTGCCAGTTCCGACAGATTCTACGAGCAGTACTTC | CASSDRFYEQYF | TRBV6-1 | . | . | TRBJ2-7
TGTGCCAGCAGCTTGGCGGCAGCCCAGAACTATGGCTACACCTTC | CASSLAAAQNYGYTF | TRBV5-5 | . | . | TRBJ1-2
TGTGCCAGTAGTATGTCAGGGGCCTACGAGCAGTACTTC | CASSMSGAYEQYF | TRBV19 | . | . | TRBJ2-7
TGTGCCAGCAACACCAACAGGGCCACTGAAGCTTTCTTT | CASNTNRATEAFF | TRBV7-2 | . | . | TRBJ1-1
TGTGCCAGCAGCCAACAGGGGAATTCCCAAAACATTCAGTACTTC | CASSQQGNSQNIQYF | TRBV4-2 | . | . | TRBJ2-4
TGTGCCAGCAGCGTAGGCGAAGGTTTAGGCTACACCTTC | CASSVGEGLGYTF | TRBV9 | . | . | TRBJ1-2
TGTGCCAGCAGCAAAGCTACGGCCCGTATAGCCAAAAACATTCAGTACTTC | CASSKATARIAKNIQYF | TRBV21-1 | . | . | TRBJ2-4